Listed here are 23 T cell receptor beta chains from one sample, sequenced in a study of T cell clonotyping in hematopoietic cell transplantation. Time point in this sample: recipient sample about 28 days before transplant, after cytoreduction. The assay was immunoSEQ multiplex PCR, and TCRdb's table has in-frame clones only and misses some. The sample lists roughly 46,000 clones, approximately 78% occurring once. The specimen was peripheral blood mononuclear cells, collected before stem cell transplant. These receptors came from a man aged 55 to 70 with myelodysplastic syndrome. Some clones in this sample may be carry-over from other donors' samples.

The V and J genes are TRBV5-4 and TRBJ2-2, with D possibly matching TRBD1 (7 bases). The germline CDR1 and CDR2 sequences are SGHNT and YYREEE (reference sequence). Trimming removed 0 bases from V and 3 bases from J, with 12 bases in between. There are 16 residues in the CDR3. CDR3 sequence: CASSLVDRRDTGELFF. CDR3 in DNA: TGTGCCAGCAGCTTGGTGGACAGGAGGGACACCGGGGAGCTGTTTTTT.

This chain links TRBV7-2 with TRBJ2-7, with D hard to call. This CDR3 spans 15 amino acids. V was cut by 0 bases and J by 1 base, with 10 bases left in between. Germline V gene data show CDR1 as SGHTA and CDR2 as FQGNSA. CDR3 in amino acids: CASSLALSVSYEQYF. The DNA of the CDR3 is TGTGCCAGCAGCTTAGCACTAAGCGTTTCCTACGAGCAGTACTTC.

The genes are TRBV4-1 and TRBJ1-5; TRBD1 matches 7 bases. CDR1 is MGHRA and CDR2 is YSYEKL in the germline V gene. The CDR3 runs 17 residues. Trimming took 1 base from V and 3 from J; bases not matched to a gene: 9. The CDR3 DNA sequence: TGCGCCAGCAGCCAAGGCCCGGGACAGACCCTCAATCAGCCCCAGCATTTT. Translation: CASSQGPGQTLNQPQHF.

V is TRBV9 and J is TRBJ1-1; no clear D. The CDR3 is 12 amino acids. V gave up 5 bases and J gave up 0 bases, with 5 bases separating them. Per the germline V gene, CDR1 is SGDLS and CDR2 is YYNGEE. The CDR3: CASSRLNTEAFF. The DNA for the CDR3 is TGTGCCAGCAGTCGATTGAACACTGAAGCTTTCTTT. The full variable domain, completed using reference TRBV9 and TRBJ1-1, is DSGVTQTPKHLITATGQRVTLRCSPRSGDLSVYWYQQSLDQGLQFLIQYYNGEERAKGNILERFSAQQFPDLHSELNLSSLELGDSALYFCASSRLNTEAFFGQGTRLTVV.

This chain connects TRBV5-3 to TRBJ2-7; D is perhaps TRBD1 or TRBD2 (5 bases each). TRBV5-3 is placed among ORFs of uncertain function. There are 14 residues in the CDR3. The V and J ends lost 4 bases and 2 bases respectively, with 13 bases between them. In DNA form, the CDR3 reads TGTGCCAGAAGCAGAACCGGGACGGCCTACGAGCAGTACTTC. It yields the protein CARSRTGTAYEQYF.

This sequence joins TRBV27 and TRBJ1-2; D is possibly TRBD1 (5 bases). Trimming shortened V by 3 bases and J by 2 bases, and 13 bases separated the two germline ends. In germline, CDR1 is MNHEY, CDR2 SMNVEV (reference sequence). There are 15 residues in the CDR3. CDR3 DNA: TGTGCCAGCAGTTTTTCCGGGGGGAGCAACTATGGCTACACCTTC. Protein product: CASSFSGGSNYGYTF.

The V and J genes are TRBV28 and TRBJ2-7; the D gene is possibly TRBD2 (6 bases). Germline-derived CDR1 and CDR2 are MDHEN and SYDVKM. This CDR3 has 11 amino acids. V was trimmed by 2 bases and J by 11 bases, leaving 10 bases between them. The CDR3 loop reads CASSLGGIEYF. The CDR3 DNA is TGTGCCAGCAGTTTAGGGGGGATCGAGTACTTC.

The rearrangement joins TRBV7-2 to TRBJ2-5; possible D gene TRBD1, 6 bases. The CDR3 consists of 16 residues. Germline V gives CDR1 SGHTA, CDR2 FQGNSA. With 0 bases removed from V and 5 bases from J, the gap between germline ends came to 16 bases. The CDR3 sequence is CASSLAGGAFSETQYF. CDR3 nucleotides: TGTGCCAGCAGCTTAGCTGGGGGCGCTTTTTCTGAGACCCAGTACTTC.

This clone was recorded a few times. The chain uses TRBV10-3 and TRBJ1-5, with a tentative D call TRBD1 (5 bases). Trimming took 6 bases from V and 7 from J, leaving 22 bases between them. The germline V gene encodes CDR1 ENHRY and CDR2 SYGVKD. The length of the CDR3 is 16 residues. The CDR3 coding sequence is TGTGCCATCAGCCCCGACGTATCAGGGATTCGACAGCCCCAGCATTTT. Amino acids: CAISPDVSGIRQPQHF.

The CDR3 protein is CASSPSRDNNEKLFF. The CDR3 nucleotides are TGTGCCAGCTCACCAAGCAGGGATAATAATGAAAAACTGTTTTTT. The gene calls are TRBV18 and TRBJ1-4, with a tentative D call TRBD1 (5 bases). V was trimmed by 2 bases and J by 4 bases, leaving 11 bases between them. The germline gives CDR1 KGHSH, CDR2 LQKENI. The CDR3 runs 15 residues.

J is TRBJ2-4 and V is TRBV2; either TRBD1 or TRBD2 may supply D (5 bases each). CDR1 is SNHLY, CDR2 FYNNEI, per germline. CDR3 length equals 13 residues. The germline V and J ends were trimmed by 8 bases and 0 bases, with 8 bases remaining between them. CDR3 sequence (DNA): TGTGCCAGCTGGGGGACAGCCAAAAACATTCAGTACTTC. This translates into CASWGTAKNIQYF.

This clone was observed a few times. The V call is TRBV28, the J call TRBJ1-5; TRBD1 matches 8 bases. The V segment lost 10 bases and the J segment 5 bases; nucleotides outside the gene matches: 10. Germline loops: CDR1 MDHEN, CDR2 SYDVKM. This CDR3 is 14 amino acids long. CDR3: CATSQGAGDQPQHF. CDR3 DNA: TGTGCCACGTCTCAGGGGGCGGGCGATCAGCCCCAGCATTTT.

The rearrangement uses TRBV7-2 and TRBJ2-3; TRBD2 matches 8 bases. This CDR3 comprises 16 residues. CDR1 and CDR2 (germline): SGHTA, FQGNSA. Trimming removed 5 bases from V and 5 bases from J; junction bases left unmatched: 12. The CDR3 DNA reads as TGTGCCAGCAGCGCCTATTCCTGGCGGGGGGTAGATACGCAGTATTTT. Encoded protein: CASSAYSWRGVDTQYF.

The chain carries TRBV5-1 and TRBJ1-1, with D uncertain. The length of the CDR3 is 14 residues. Germline-derived CDR1 and CDR2 are SGHRS and YFSETQ. Trimming shortened V by 0 bases and J by 3 bases, and 9 bases separated the two germline ends. The CDR3 coding sequence is TGCGCCAGCAGCTTGGCCCGTGTGGACACTGAAGCTTTCTTT. It codes for CASSLARVDTEAFF.

The chain carries TRBV9 and TRBJ1-3, with 7 bases identical to TRBD1. The CDR3 sequence is 16 residues long. V shed 4 bases and J 3 bases; nucleotides not matched to a gene: 10. Germline values: CDR1 SGDLS, CDR2 YYNGEE. This CDR3 reads CASSSQGGKGGNTIYF. CDR3 nucleotides: TGTGCCAGCAGCTCCCAGGGGGGAAAGGGTGGAAACACCATATATTTT.

This clone was counted once. This chain joins TRBV5-1 and TRBJ1-2; D is possibly TRBD1 (5 bases). With 0 bases removed from V and 5 bases from J, the gap between germline ends came to 11 bases. Per germline, CDR1 SGHRS and CDR2 YFSETQ. CDR3 length: 14 amino acids. The CDR3 bases are TGCGCCAGCAGCTTGGCCGCGGGGGATTATGGCTACACCTTC. This translates into CASSLAAGDYGYTF.

The rearrangement uses TRBV6-6 and TRBJ2-5; 15 nucleotides align to TRBD2. After removal of 5 bases from V and 8 bases from J, the junction contained 6 bases not matched to a gene. Per germline, CDR1 MNHNY and CDR2 SVGAGI (reference sequence). This CDR3 comprises 15 residues. The CDR3 coding sequence is TGTGCCAGCAGTCGAGGACTAGCGGGGGGGCCAACCCAGTACTTC. This gives the protein CASSRGLAGGPTQYF.

This rearrangement joins TRBV5-1 to TRBJ2-1, with 9 positions matching TRBD2. With 0 bases clipped from V and 3 bases from J, the junction kept 4 bases outside the gene matches. Germline loops: CDR1 SGHRS, CDR2 YFSETQ. The CDR3 has 16 amino acids. This CDR3 reads CASSLAGSGSYNEQFF. The CDR3 bases are TGCGCCAGCAGCTTGGCCGGTAGCGGGAGCTACAATGAGCAGTTCTTC.

The chain has TRBV5-1 and TRBJ1-2, with 11 bases identical to TRBD1. The V gene end was trimmed by 0 bases and the J gene end by 4 bases; junction bases not matched to a gene: 8. The germline gives CDR1 SGHRS, CDR2 YFSETQ. The CDR3 contains 17 residues. The CDR3 coding sequence is TGCGCCAGCAGCTTGGGGACCGGGACAGGGGGTCGCTATGGCTACACCTTC. The encoded protein is CASSLGTGTGGRYGYTF.

This chain links TRBV6-4 with TRBJ2-2; 12 nucleotides match TRBD2. CDR3 size: 16 residues. J gave up 3 bases and V 5 bases, and 4 bases lay outside the gene matches. Germline-derived CDR1 and CDR2 are MRHNA and SNTAGT. The CDR3 coding sequence is TGTGCCAGCAGTTCTTCTAGCGGGGGGGACACCGGGGAGCTGTTTTTT. It yields the protein CASSSSSGGDTGELFF.

The CDR3 region has the DNA TGTGCCAGCAGCGTCTTTACGGGGACAGGGGGCCTTGCGAACACCGGGGAGCTGTTTTTT. Its protein product is CASSVFTGTGGLANTGELFF. The V call is TRBV7-3, the J call TRBJ2-2; 12 bases map to TRBD1. Germline V lookup: CDR1 SGHTA, CDR2 FQGTGA. The junction had 13 bases not matched to a gene; V was cut back by 5 bases and J by 0 bases. The CDR3 length is 20 residues.

The chain joins TRBV28 to TRBJ1-2; D unresolved. Deletions cut 5 bases from V and 2 bases from J, with 9 bases between. The CDR3 loop spans 13 amino acids. Germline-derived CDR1 and CDR2 are MDHEN and SYDVKM. The CDR3, as DNA: TGTGCCAGCAGTAAACACGGAAACTATGGCTACACCTTC. Its translation is CASSKHGNYGYTF.

The rearrangement uses TRBV6-5 and TRBJ1-1; a possible D gene is TRBD1 (5 bases). Germline CDR1 reads MNHEY; CDR2 reads SVGAGI. V was cut by 1 base and J by 3 bases, with 9 bases left in between. The length of the CDR3 is 14 residues. CDR3 amino acids: CASSYYLGDTEAFF. In nucleotides, the CDR3 is TGTGCCAGCAGTTACTATCTAGGGGACACTGAAGCTTTCTTT.